This T cell receptor beta chain was sequenced for a study of regulatory T cells in long-lasting Graves disease. For TCR beta, libraries came from iRepertoire HTBI primers and Arm-PCR of CDR3 regions. Each CDR3 protein is one row after TCRdb ran MiXCR on the multiplex PCR reads. Here the sample spans under 400,000 distinct CDR3 sequences, over 15% being singletons. A single count supports this clonotype. A much more abundant neighbour one base away suggests this may be a read error. Time point here: newly diagnosed GD, antithyroid drugs for less than 3 months. Construction of the TCR library relied on RNA isolated from PBMCs. Separately, the same data were catalogued under a study of T cells in Graves' hyperthyroidism and ophthalmopathy. That work states: An initial round of RT-PCR targeting the TCR CDR3 relied on the HTBI primer set.

Specimen: peripheral blood mononuclear cells (PBMCs), collected at new diagnosis, from a patient treated with antithyroid drugs. This sequence originates from a man aged 35 to 55 with Graves disease.

CDR3 in DNA: TGTGCCAGCAGTCGACTCGACCAGGGGGCTGGGTTGAGCAATCAGCCCCAGCATTTT. The encoded protein is CASSRLDQGAGLSNQPQHF. J is TRBJ1-5 and V is TRBV6-1; TRBD1 matches at 8 bases. With 5 bases clipped from V and 1 base from J, the junction kept 16 bases outside the gene matches. The CDR3 runs 19 residues. The V gene's germline CDR1 is MNHNS and CDR2 SASEGT.